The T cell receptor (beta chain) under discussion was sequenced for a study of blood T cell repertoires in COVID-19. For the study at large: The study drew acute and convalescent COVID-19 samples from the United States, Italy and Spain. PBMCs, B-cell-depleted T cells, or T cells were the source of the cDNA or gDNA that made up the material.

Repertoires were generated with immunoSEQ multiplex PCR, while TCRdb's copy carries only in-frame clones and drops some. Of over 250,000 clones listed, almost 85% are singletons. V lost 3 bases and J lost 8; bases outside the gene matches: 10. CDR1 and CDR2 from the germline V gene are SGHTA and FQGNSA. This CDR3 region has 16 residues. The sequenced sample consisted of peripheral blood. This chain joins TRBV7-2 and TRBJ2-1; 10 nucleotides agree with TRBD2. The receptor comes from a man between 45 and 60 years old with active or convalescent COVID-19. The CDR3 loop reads CASSFLAGAGLYEQFF. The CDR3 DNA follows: TGTGCCAGCAGCTTCCTAGCGGGAGCCGGGCTATATGAGCAGTTCTTC.